The 27 T cell receptor beta chains listed next were all sequenced from one sample in a study of response to subunit inactivated influenza vaccine. MiXCR was run by TCRdb on the RT-PCR reads, yielding one entry per CDR3 protein. The sample holds around 520,000 distinct CDR3 sequences, 25% seen once. This sample comprised CD4+ T cells sorted from PBMCs, obtained around 5 days after vaccination. Every receptor here comes from a man between 50 and 59 years old who received an inactivated influenza vaccine.

The V gene is TRBV29-1, the J gene TRBJ2-3, with a possible D match to TRBD2 (6 bases). Trimming left V 2 bases short and J 1 base short, with 16 bases between. The CDR3 totals 16 residues. The germline gives CDR1 SQVTM, CDR2 ANQGSEA. CDR3 nucleotide sequence: TGCAGCGTTGAACGATGGGCGGGGACTGGCACAGATACGCAGTATTTT. Protein product: CSVERWAGTGTDTQYF.

The chain has TRBV7-9 and TRBJ2-7, with TRBD1 identical over 10 bases. Germline values: CDR1 SEHNR, CDR2 FQNEAQ (reference sequence). Unmatched junction bases numbered 4, after V lost 5 bases and J lost 6 bases. This CDR3 has 13 residues. CDR3 nucleotides: TGTGCCAGCAGCCGAGGGACAGGGGTCGAGCAGTACTTC. This encodes CASSRGTGVEQYF.

In this sample, this clonotype turned up a few times. The chain is built from TRBV14 and TRBJ2-7, with D perhaps matching TRBD2 (6 bases). Trimming took off 0 bases at V and 4 bases at J, with 16 bases between the two ends. The CDR3 extends over 16 amino acids. Looked up from germline, CDR1 is SGHDN and CDR2 is FVKESK. CDR3 nucleotide sequence: TGTGCCAGCAGCCAAGAAACCTGGCGGGGAGGTTACGAGCAGTACTTC. Its protein product is CASSQETWRGGYEQYF.

The DNA of the CDR3 is TGTGCCAGCAGCTTGACCGGACAGGGCCACTATGGCTACACCTTC. This translates into CASSLTGQGHYGYTF. The rearrangement joins TRBV5-5 to TRBJ1-2; 8 bases are a match to TRBD1. The CDR3 has 15 amino acids. The V and J ends lost 1 base and 3 bases, in that order; junction bases with no gene match: 5. Looked up from germline, CDR1 is SGHKS and CDR2 is YYEKEE (reference sequence).

The chain carries TRBV10-3 and TRBJ2-2; the D gene is possibly TRBD1 (6 bases). Trimming stripped 6 bases from V and 5 bases from J, with 16 bases between. Germline CDR1 and CDR2: ENHRY and SYGVKD. The CDR3 runs 15 residues. The CDR3 loop is CAISARGGSTGELFF. The CDR3 DNA reads as TGTGCCATCAGCGCTCGAGGGGGTAGTACCGGGGAGCTGTTTTTT.

This chain joins TRBV20-1 and TRBJ1-3; D possibly corresponds to TRBD1 (5 bases). With 1 base removed from V and 0 bases from J, the gap between germline ends came to 13 bases. Germline loops: CDR1 DFQATT, CDR2 SNEGSKA (reference sequence). The CDR3 covers 16 residues. This CDR3 reads CSARVPGLRSGNTIYF. Written as DNA, the CDR3 is TGCAGTGCTAGAGTTCCGGGACTGCGCTCTGGAAACACCATATATTTT.

This clonotype was counted a few times. The chain joins TRBV3-1 to TRBJ2-5; D not resolved. Per germline, CDR1 LGHDT and CDR2 YNNKEL (reference sequence). The CDR3 contains 13 residues. Trimming removed 2 bases from V and 7 bases from J, with 11 bases in between. The CDR3 DNA reads TGTGCCAGCAGCCAAATCAGCGTTGGGACCCAGTACTTC. This sequence encodes CASSQISVGTQYF.

This clonotype was observed a handful of times. V and J are TRBV3-1 and TRBJ2-2; the D is unclear. Germline CDR1 reads LGHDT; CDR2 reads YNNKEL (reference sequence). There are 18 residues in the CDR3. Between the trimmed V and J ends, which lost 0 bases and 0 bases, there was a span of 14 bases. The CDR3 nucleotides read TGTGCCAGCAGCCAAGATGGTAACGCAGGACCGAACACCGGGGAGCTGTTTTTT. Translation gives CASSQDGNAGPNTGELFF.

This clonotype was seen a few times. This rearrangement joins TRBV28 to TRBJ2-1, with D possibly matching TRBD2 (5 bases). The CDR3 is made up of 14 amino acids. The germline V gene encodes CDR1 MDHEN and CDR2 SYDVKM. V lost 4 bases to trimming and J lost 6 bases, with 13 bases between them. CDR3 sequence: CASSWLASGNEQFF. The CDR3 DNA reads as TGTGCCAGCAGTTGGCTAGCAAGTGGCAATGAGCAGTTCTTC.

This clonotype was counted between two and nine times. The rearrangement uses TRBV6-2 or TRBV6-3 and TRBJ2-1; D possibly corresponds to TRBD2 (6 bases). V lost 5 bases, J lost 12 bases, and 14 bases lay in between. The CDR3 is made up of 12 amino acids. CDR1 is MNHEY, CDR2 SVGEGT, per germline. CDR3 bases: TGTGCCAGCAGTCAGACTAGTTTTCGGCAGTTCTTC. It codes for CASSQTSFRQFF.

V usage is TRBV29-1 and J usage is TRBJ2-7, with TRBD1 matching over 7 bases. The V gene's germline CDR1 is SQVTM and CDR2 ANQGSEA. This CDR3 is 11 amino acids long. The V gene end was trimmed by 7 bases and the J gene end by 3 bases; junction bases not matched to a gene: 3. Here the CDR3 DNA reads TGCAGCGGGGGACAGTTCTACGAGCAGTACTTC. Its translation is CSGGQFYEQYF.

V gene TRBV5-6 combines with J gene TRBJ2-1; TRBD2 agrees at 8 bases. Germline CDR1 is SGHDT and CDR2 is YYEEEE. With 5 bases clipped from V and 8 bases from J, the junction kept 12 bases outside the gene matches. The CDR3 runs 15 residues. DNA of the CDR3: TGTGCCAGCAGTGCTCACGGGGGGGGCCGTTATGAGCAGTTCTTC. It codes for CASSAHGGGRYEQFF.

V and J are TRBV4-3 and TRBJ2-7, with a possible D match to TRBD2 (5 bases). V lost 2 bases and J lost 3, with 14 bases in between. Looked up from germline, CDR1 is LGHNA and CDR2 is YSLEER. The CDR3 has 15 amino acids. CDR3 sequence (DNA): TGCGCCAGCAGCCAACTCTGGGCGGGTAACTACGAGCAGTACTTC. It specifies CASSQLWAGNYEQYF.

There are a few counts of this clonotype. The rearrangement links TRBV7-2 to TRBJ2-5, with D possibly matching TRBD2 (5 bases). CDR3 length: 14 residues. V was clipped by 5 bases and J by 7 bases, with 17 bases between them. Germline lookup yields CDR1 SGHTA and CDR2 FQGNSA. The CDR3 sequence: CASSTGGGFGTQYF. In DNA form, the CDR3 reads TGTGCCAGCAGCACCGGAGGAGGATTCGGGACCCAGTACTTC.

The chain joins TRBV5-1 to TRBJ2-6; 7 positions match TRBD1. CDR3 length equals 19 residues. J lost 0 bases, V lost 4 bases, and 13 bases had no gene match. Germline V gene data show CDR1 as SGHRS and CDR2 as YFSETQ. The CDR3 reads CASSADDRVPLSGANVLTF. Written as DNA, the CDR3 is TGCGCCAGCAGCGCAGATGACAGGGTTCCCCTCTCTGGGGCCAACGTCCTGACTTTC.

This clonotype was detected once. The chain uses TRBV3-1 and TRBJ1-4, with TRBD1 as a possible D gene (6 bases). Germline CDR1 and CDR2: LGHDT and YNNKEL (reference sequence). The CDR3 is 15 amino acids. Trimming took 4 bases from V and 8 from J, leaving 17 bases between them. The CDR3 protein is CASSPRDGQREKLFF. CDR3 bases: TGTGCCAGCAGCCCCCGGGACGGACAGCGCGAAAAACTGTTTTTT.

This clonotype was found a few times. This chain links TRBV3-1 with TRBJ2-5; no clear D. From germline, CDR1 is LGHDT and CDR2 YNNKEL (reference sequence). The V gene lost 4 bases and the J gene lost 2 bases, with 8 bases spanning the gap. The CDR3 covers 13 residues. For the CDR3, the DNA is TGTGCCAGCAGCCCGGACGGACAAGAGACCCAGTACTTC. As protein: CASSPDGQETQYF.

Written as DNA, the CDR3 is TGTGCCAGCAGCTTGGGCGCGTTCTACGAGCAGTACTTC. Protein sequence: CASSLGAFYEQYF. This chain connects TRBV7-2 to TRBJ2-7; unclear D gene. Trimming took off 3 bases at V and 3 bases at J, with 9 bases between the two ends. The CDR3 loop spans 13 amino acids. Germline CDR1 and CDR2: SGHTA and FQGNSA. The full variable domain, with the rest looked up from reference TRBV7-2 and TRBJ2-7, is GAGVSQSPSNKVTEKGKDVELRCDPISGHTALYWYRQSLGQGLEFLIYFQGNSAPDKSGLPSDRFSAERTGGSVSTLTIQRTQQEDSAVYLCASSLGAFYEQYFGPGTRLTVT.

In DNA, the CDR3 is TGTGCCAGCAGTAACCGGACTAGCGGGAGCTACGAGCAGTACTTC. This codes for CASSNRTSGSYEQYF. The chain couples TRBV6-2 or TRBV6-3 to TRBJ2-7; the match to TRBD2 covers 13 bases. J was trimmed by 3 bases and V by 5 bases; bases with no gene match: 4. This CDR3 is 15 amino acids long. From germline, CDR1 is MNHEY and CDR2 SVGEGT.

The CDR3: CASKVGPTNTGELFF. DNA for the CDR3: TGTGCCAGCAAGGTTGGGCCTACGAACACCGGGGAGCTGTTTTTT. V usage is TRBV13 and J usage is TRBJ2-2, with no clear D. CDR3 length equals 15 residues. Trimming left V 7 bases short and J 0 bases short, with 12 bases between. Germline assignment: CDR1 PRHDT and CDR2 FYEKMQ (reference sequence).

The chain employs TRBV12-3 or TRBV12-4 and TRBJ2-1; D is perhaps TRBD1 or TRBD2 (6 bases each). Trimming removed 6 bases at V and 0 bases at J, with 12 bases between. This CDR3 region has 15 residues. CDR3: CASRGGHLSYNEQFF. CDR3 nucleotides: TGTGCCAGCAGGGGGGGACACCTCTCCTACAATGAGCAGTTCTTC.

The rearrangement links TRBV5-1 to TRBJ1-2; TRBD1 is a possible D gene (5 bases). The V gene's germline CDR1 is SGHRS and CDR2 YFSETQ. The germline V and J ends were trimmed by 4 bases and 2 bases, with 18 bases remaining between them. This CDR3 region has 16 residues. The CDR3 is CASSATRDWKNYGYTF. The DNA for the CDR3 is TGCGCCAGCAGCGCCACCCGGGACTGGAAAAACTATGGCTACACCTTC. The variable domain in full, with the rest retrieved from reference TRBV5-1 and TRBJ1-2, is KAGVTQTPRYLIKTRGQQVTLSCSPISGHRSVSWYQQTPGQGLQFLFEYFSETQRNKGNFPGRFSGRQFSNSRSEMNVSTLELGDSALYLCASSATRDWKNYGYTFGSGTRLTVV.

The sample holds a few counts of this clonotype. The gene calls are TRBV2 and TRBJ1-2; TRBD1 might be the D (5 bases). The V end lost 1 base, the J end lost 8 bases, and 17 bases lay between the germline ends. The length of the CDR3 is 15 residues. CDR1 and CDR2 (germline): SNHLY, FYNNEI. The chain's CDR3 is CASSEGVGAPVGYTF. The CDR3 coding sequence is TGTGCCAGCAGTGAAGGAGTCGGGGCCCCGGTCGGCTACACCTTC.

The V call is TRBV20-1, the J call TRBJ2-3; a possible D gene is TRBD2 (6 bases). V lost 5 bases to trimming and J lost 0 bases, with 9 bases between them. The germline V gene encodes CDR1 DFQATT and CDR2 SNEGSKA (reference sequence). CDR3 length equals 13 residues. For the CDR3, the DNA is TGCAGTGCTGGAGGGACTAGCACAGATACGCAGTATTTT. This translates into CSAGGTSTDTQYF.

This clonotype showed up just a few times. The V call is TRBV6-5, the J call TRBJ1-6, with D tentatively TRBD1 (5 bases). V lost 0 bases to trimming and J lost 9 bases, with 9 bases between them. Per the germline V gene, CDR1 is MNHEY and CDR2 is SVGAGI. The length of the CDR3 is 14 residues. CDR3 region: CASSYSGAVSPLHF. The CDR3 DNA follows: TGTGCCAGCAGTTACTCAGGGGCTGTTTCACCCCTCCACTTT.

This clonotype came up many times. This chain joins TRBV12-3 or TRBV12-4 and TRBJ2-5, with D possibly TRBD1 on 7 matching bases. The CDR3 has 14 amino acids. V shed 3 bases and J shed 4 bases, with 12 bases lying between them. The CDR3 region is CASSFGQGGETQYF. DNA of the CDR3: TGTGCCAGCAGTTTTGGGCAGGGGGGAGAGACCCAGTACTTC.

This clonotype was picked up a small number of times. The gene calls are TRBV12-3 or TRBV12-4 and TRBJ2-3, with 11 bases identical to TRBD2. This CDR3 spans 16 amino acids. V was pared by 5 bases and J by 3 bases, with 7 bases of the junction left unmatched. The CDR3 sequence: CASSTIAGGKTDTQYF. The DNA of the CDR3 is TGTGCCAGCAGTACCATAGCGGGGGGGAAAACAGATACGCAGTATTTT.